This TCR beta chain derives from a study of cytomegalovirus exposure and HLA in healthy donors. Findings of the study overall: In a later analysis, compared with equally common non-associated chains, HLA-associated beta chains were more expanded. Donors were assumed by presence/absence analyses to have roughly uniform sequencing depth. Usually a TCR sequence was rare, but some public TCRs were found in many donors.

The PCR made use of 60 Vbeta and 13 Jbeta primers. Assay used: immunoSEQ multiplex PCR; TCRdb lists only in-frame clones, some missing. The sample holds 90,000 to 100,000 clones, about 72% seen once. The CDR3 is 13 amino acids. The V end lost 2 bases, the J end lost 1 base, and 6 bases lay between the germline ends. In germline, CDR1 is SGHNT, CDR2 YYREEE (reference sequence). Points on this clone: What it binds is not known.

This receptor was identified in a woman aged 55-69 years in good health and CMV-seropositive. The material sequenced was PBMCs. This rearrangement joins TRBV5-4 to TRBJ1-1; D perhaps matches TRBD1 (5 bases). The CDR3 DNA is TGTGCCAGCAGCTTTACAGGGAACACTGAAGCTTTCTTT. As protein: CASSFTGNTEAFF.